This is a list of T cell receptor beta chains from one sample in a study of blood T cell repertoires in COVID-19. Profiling relied on immunoSEQ multiplex PCR, and the TCRdb table lists in-frame clones only, not all of them. This table has a few hundred thousand clones, 75% to 90% appearing once. Material for sequencing was peripheral blood. Receptors were obtained from a woman aged 55-70 years with COVID-19, enrolled during active disease. Both conserved end residues are part of each CDR3. A D gene is named only where the DNA matches it firmly. Clone size is given for some rows only: seen once, a few or many times, or a class if the clone is expanded.

size,D,J,V,CDR3,DNA
-,-,TRBJ2-1,TRBV2,CASSYSYNEQFF,TGTGCCAGCAGTTACAGCTACAATGAGCAGTTCTTC
medium-sized,TRBD1,TRBJ1-5,TRBV2,CASRVTGGNQPQHF,TGTGCCAGCAGGGTGACAGGGGGAAATCAGCCCCAGCATTTT
-,-,TRBJ2-7,TRBV5-1,CATGEGTATYEQYF,TGCGCCACGGGAGAGGGGACCGCGACCTACGAGCAGTACTTC
few,TRBD1,TRBJ2-4,TRBV6-5,CASSSNVGTVNIQYF,TGTGCCAGCAGTTCGAACGTTGGGACAGTTAACATTCAGTACTTC
-,TRBD1,TRBJ1-4,TRBV18,CASSTGTGDEKLFF,TGTGCCAGCTCAACCGGGACAGGTGATGAAAAACTGTTTTTT
few,-,TRBJ1-1,TRBV5-4,CASSWGFWDTEAFF,TGTGCCAGCAGCTGGGGCTTCTGGGACACTGAAGCTTTCTTT
-,TRBD1,TRBJ2-7,TRBV11-3,CASSLFRTGDYEQYF,TGTGCCAGCAGCCTGTTTAGGACAGGGGACTACGAGCAGTACTTC
-,-,TRBJ2-2,TRBV24-1,CATSDPRPRVGTGELFF,TGTGCCACCAGTGACCCCCGGCCCAGGGTGGGAACCGGGGAGCTGTTTTTT
-,-,TRBJ1-2,TRBV5-4,CASRAGGLLNYGYTF,TGTGCCAGCAGGGCCGGGGGACTGCTTAACTATGGCTACACCTTC
-,-,TRBJ2-4,TRBV15,CATSRGEGEAKNIQYF,TGTGCCACCAGCCGGGGTGAGGGAGAGGCCAAAAACATTCAGTACTTC
-,-,TRBJ1-3,TRBV5-1,CASRGGRVENTIYF,TGCGCCAGCAGAGGAGGGAGGGTTGAAAACACCATATATTTT
-,TRBD1,TRBJ2-3,TRBV5-1,CASSLDPGQGAGDTQYF,TGCGCCAGCAGCTTAGATCCGGGACAGGGGGCCGGAGATACGCAGTATTTT
-,-,TRBJ2-3,TRBV5-8,CASSLSLRNRGDTQYF,TGTGCCAGCAGCCTCTCCCTCCGGAACCGAGGAGATACGCAGTATTTT
once,TRBD1,TRBJ1-5,TRBV27,CASKKTGGSQPQHF,TGTGCCAGCAAGAAGACAGGGGGCAGTCAGCCCCAGCATTTT
-,TRBD2,TRBJ2-1,TRBV14,CASSPRGSGGYNEQFF,TGTGCCAGCAGCCCCAGGGGTAGCGGGGGATACAATGAGCAGTTCTTC
-,-,TRBJ1-2,TRBV2,CASSEAGTPRNGYTF,TGTGCCAGCAGTGAAGCGGGCACTCCCAGGAATGGCTACACCTTC
-,TRBD2,TRBJ2-3,TRBV7-9,CASSQGLAGVSTDTQYF,TGTGCCAGCAGCCAAGGACTAGCGGGAGTTAGCACAGATACGCAGTATTTT
-,-,TRBJ2-7,TRBV11-2,CASSLGQANYEQYF,TGTGCCAGCAGCTTAGGACAGGCTAACTACGAGCAGTACTTC
-,-,TRBJ1-3,TRBV6-5,CASSYSPKGDTIYF,TGTGCCAGCAGTTACTCGCCCAAGGGAGACACCATATATTTT
few,-,TRBJ2-2,TRBV5-5,CASLTGRGGELFF,TGTGCCAGCCTGACAGGACGGGGCGGGGAGCTGTTTTTT
-,-,TRBJ2-7,TRBV3-1/TRBV3-2,CASSQPGTYEQYF,TGTGCCAGCAGCCAACCAGGGACCTACGAGCAGTACTTC
-,TRBD2,TRBJ2-3,TRBV18,CASSSTSGVGYTQYF,TGTGCCAGCTCATCGACTAGCGGGGTGGGGTACACGCAGTATTTT
-,TRBD1,TRBJ2-5,TRBV7-7,CASSQDRGLETQYF,TGTGCCAGCAGCCAGGACAGGGGGTTGGAGACCCAGTACTTC
-,TRBD1,TRBJ2-1,TRBV9,CASNPGQGANEQFF,TGTGCCAGCAACCCGGGACAGGGGGCGAATGAGCAGTTCTTC
-,TRBD1,TRBJ1-1,TRBV4-3,CASSQEGTGNTEAFF,TGCGCCAGCAGCCAAGAAGGGACAGGGAACACTGAAGCTTTCTTT
-,TRBD1,TRBJ1-5,TRBV6-5,CASSPGTGANQPQHF,TGTGCCAGCAGTCCCGGGACAGGGGCCAATCAGCCCCAGCATTTT
-,-,TRBJ2-2,TRBV23-1,CASSQSRVTGELFF,TGCGCCAGCAGTCAAAGCAGGGTAACCGGGGAGCTGTTTTTT
-,TRBD1,TRBJ1-1,TRBV6-1,CASSENRGHTEAFF,TGTGCCAGCAGTGAAAACAGGGGGCACACTGAAGCTTTCTTT
-,-,TRBJ2-4,TRBV2,CATLTPRGGIGNIQYF,TGTGCCACCCTCACCCCCCGCGGGGGCATCGGGAACATTCAGTACTTC
-,-,TRBJ1-4,TRBV2,CASSEAAEGTNEKLFF,TGTGCCAGCAGTGAAGCAGCGGAGGGGACTAATGAAAAACTGTTTTTT
few,-,TRBJ1-5,TRBV30,CAWTTGSYSNQPQHF,TGTGCCTGGACCACAGGATCTTATAGCAATCAGCCCCAGCATTTT
-,TRBD1,TRBJ1-2,TRBV7-3,CASSFTGGIDGYTF,TGTGCCAGCAGCTTCACAGGGGGCATCGATGGCTACACCTTC
-,TRBD1,TRBJ2-2,TRBV10-1,CASSESPFRTGLTGELFF,TGCGCCAGCAGTGAGTCGCCATTTCGGACAGGGTTGACCGGGGAGCTGTTTTTT
-,TRBD2,TRBJ2-3,TRBV2,CASSLLAGPTDTQYF,TGTGCCAGCAGCTTACTAGCGGGCCCCACAGATACGCAGTATTTT
few,-,TRBJ2-2,TRBV19,CASSTPSLRTENTGELFF,TGTGCCAGTAGTACCCCGAGCTTGAGGACAGAGAACACCGGGGAGCTGTTTTTT
-,-,TRBJ2-1,TRBV7-9,CASSLVRGRDNEQFF,TGTGCCAGCAGCTTAGTGCGGGGGCGGGATAATGAGCAGTTCTTC
few,TRBD2,TRBJ2-5,TRBV7-9,CASSSKLAGVQYQETQYF,TGTGCCAGCAGCTCTAAGCTAGCGGGGGTACAGTACCAAGAGACCCAGTACTTC
once,TRBD2,TRBJ2-2,TRBV29-1,CSVETSGGTGELFF,TGCAGCGTTGAGACTAGCGGGGGCACCGGGGAGCTGTTTTTT
-,-,TRBJ2-5,TRBV28,CASSRARGARQETQYF,TGTGCCAGCAGTCGCGCCCGGGGGGCCAGGCAAGAGACCCAGTACTTC
-,-,TRBJ1-2,TRBV28,CASRDGAREYGYTF,TGTGCCAGCAGAGATGGGGCCAGGGAATATGGCTACACCTTC
few,-,TRBJ1-1,TRBV7-9,CATPIGPGDTEAFF,TGTGCCACCCCGATTGGACCGGGGGACACTGAAGCTTTCTTT
once,TRBD2,TRBJ2-1,TRBV5-1,CASSLVPGAGLYNEQFF,TGCGCCAGCAGCTTGGTTCCGGGAGCGGGGCTCTACAATGAGCAGTTCTTC
-,TRBD1,TRBJ1-2,TRBV20-1,CSANDRGVGGYTF,TGCAGTGCTAATGACAGGGGAGTAGGTGGCTACACCTTC
-,TRBD2,TRBJ2-3,TRBV7-2,CASSLGTSGTDTQYF,TGTGCCAGCAGCTTAGGGACTAGCGGCACAGATACGCAGTATTTT
many,TRBD2,TRBJ2-5,TRBV19,CASTRTSGGLRETQYF,TGTGCCAGTACGAGGACTAGCGGGGGGTTAAGGGAGACCCAGTACTTC